This passage covers 6 T cell receptor beta chains from one sample sequenced in a study of blood T cells in healthy people across ages. Through a sample-barcoded 5' primer and a J-beta primer mix, a second PCR was run for 7 to 11 cycles. TCRdb processed the 5' RACE reads anew with MiXCR; each CDR3 protein has one entry. The data contain some 1.4 million distinct CDR3 sequences, around two fifths of them seen just once; the ten biggest clones take up roughly 7.9%. Sequences were obtained from blood. These receptors were obtained from a woman aged 18-35 years in good health.

The rearrangement joins TRBV12-3 or TRBV12-4 to TRBJ2-1; D gene unclear. This CDR3 is 14 amino acids long. Between the trimmed V and J ends, which lost 6 bases and 13 bases, there was a span of 22 bases. The CDR3 DNA is TGTGCCAGCAGCAATACAGCTCTCCAAGAGACCCAGTTCTTC. Protein sequence: CASSNTALQETQFF.

This clonotype was detected once. The chain uses TRBV2 and TRBJ1-2; 10 bases agree with TRBD1. Germline assignment: CDR1 SNHLY and CDR2 FYNNEI. V lost 8 bases, J lost 2 bases, and 2 bases stayed unmatched. The CDR3 totals 13 residues. The CDR3 reads CASAGQGNYGYTF. CDR3 DNA sequence: TGTGCCAGCGCGGGACAGGGGAACTATGGCTACACCTTC. The whole variable domain, filled in from reference TRBV2 and TRBJ1-2, reads EPEVTQTPSHQVTQMGQEVILRCVPISNHLYFYWYRQILGQKVEFLVSFYNNEISEKSEIFDDQFSVERPDGSNFTLKIRSTKLEDSAMYFCASAGQGNYGYTFGSGTRLTVV.

The chain links TRBV10-1 to TRBJ2-7; TRBD2 aligns across 8 bases. The CDR3 is 12 amino acids. J was trimmed by 3 bases and V by 9 bases; bases with no gene match: 4. Germline CDR1 and CDR2: WNHNN and SYGVQD (reference sequence). CDR3 nucleotide sequence: TGCGCCAGGCATACTAGCGGCTACGAGCAGTACTTC. Its protein product is CARHTSGYEQYF.

The DNA for the CDR3 is TGTGCCAGCAGCGGCACTAGCGGGGGTCCCTACGAGCAGTACTTC. As protein: CASSGTSGGPYEQYF. The chain couples TRBV9 to TRBJ2-7; 11 nucleotides align to TRBD2. The CDR3 length is 15 residues. Trimming cost V 3 bases and J 2 bases; bases outside gene matches: 4. Germline V gives CDR1 SGDLS, CDR2 YYNGEE.

The genes are TRBV14 and TRBJ2-3; the match to TRBD2 covers 7 bases. The germline CDR1 and CDR2 sequences are SGHDN and FVKESK. V gave up 6 bases and J gave up 2 bases; unmatched junction bases: 5. This CDR3 spans 14 amino acids. The CDR3 here is CASRPWDYTDTQYF. The CDR3 DNA follows: TGTGCCAGCAGACCCTGGGACTACACAGATACGCAGTATTTT.

This chain uses TRBV2 with TRBJ2-7, with 7 nucleotides matching TRBD1. The CDR3 is made up of 15 amino acids. Looked up from germline, CDR1 is SNHLY and CDR2 is FYNNEI. Trimming cost V 5 bases and J 0 bases; bases outside gene matches: 7. CDR3 sequence: CASSPLGTASYEQYF. The CDR3 bases are TGTGCCAGCAGTCCGTTGGGGACAGCCTCCTACGAGCAGTACTTC.